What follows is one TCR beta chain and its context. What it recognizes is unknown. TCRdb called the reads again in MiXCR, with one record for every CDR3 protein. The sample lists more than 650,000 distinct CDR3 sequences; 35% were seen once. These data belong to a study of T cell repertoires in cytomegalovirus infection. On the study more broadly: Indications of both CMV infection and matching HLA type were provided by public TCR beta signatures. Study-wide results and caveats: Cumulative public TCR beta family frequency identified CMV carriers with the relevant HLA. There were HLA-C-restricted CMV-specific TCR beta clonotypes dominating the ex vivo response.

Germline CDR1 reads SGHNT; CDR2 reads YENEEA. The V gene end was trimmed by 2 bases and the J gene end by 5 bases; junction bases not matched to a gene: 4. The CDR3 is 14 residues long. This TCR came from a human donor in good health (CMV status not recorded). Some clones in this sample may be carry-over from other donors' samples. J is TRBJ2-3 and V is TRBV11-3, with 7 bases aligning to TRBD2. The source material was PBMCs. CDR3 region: CASSLKGGLDTQYF. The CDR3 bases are TGTGCCAGCAGCTTAAAGGGAGGGCTAGATACGCAGTATTTT.